One and the same sample provided the 8 T cell receptor beta chains below, sequenced in a study of blood T cells in healthy people across ages. It was with a sample-barcoded 5' primer and a J-beta primer mix that a second PCR of about 6 to 12 cycles was run. TCRdb used MiXCR to reprocess the 5' RACE reads, holding one entry per CDR3 protein. The table lists over 1,500,000 distinct CDR3 sequences, around 48% of them singletons. The sample comprised blood. All receptors derive from a woman aged 35 to 49 in good health.

J is TRBJ1-2 and V is TRBV5-1, with D unresolved. The CDR3 sequence is 15 residues long. Looked up from germline, CDR1 is SGHRS and CDR2 is YFSETQ. V dropped 3 bases and J dropped 4 bases, with 16 bases sitting between them. As DNA, the CDR3 is TGCGCCAGCAGCTCGGGGAGGATTCCGGTCTATGGCTACACCTTC. This sequence encodes CASSSGRIPVYGYTF.

CDR3 amino acids: CSARGEVWETQYF. The CDR3 coding sequence is TGCAGTGCTAGAGGCGAGGTCTGGGAGACCCAGTACTTC. The chain carries TRBV20-1 and TRBJ2-5; D gene ambiguous. Per the germline V gene, CDR1 is DFQATT and CDR2 is SNEGSKA (reference sequence). Trimming stripped 1 base from V and 5 bases from J, with 11 bases between. The CDR3 runs 13 residues.

This sequence joins TRBV10-2 and TRBJ2-5, with 8 bases aligning to TRBD2. The germline CDR1 and CDR2 sequences are WSHSY and SAAADI. CDR3 size: 15 residues. V shed 7 bases and J 0 bases; nucleotides not matched to a gene: 7. The CDR3 is CASNGAGADQETQYF. CDR3 bases: TGCGCCAGCAATGGAGCGGGGGCAGACCAAGAGACCCAGTACTTC.

This clonotype was found a few times. The V and J genes are TRBV9 and TRBJ2-3, with 10 bases that match TRBD2. Per germline, CDR1 SGDLS and CDR2 YYNGEE. The CDR3 runs to 15 residues. V was clipped by 6 bases and J by 1 base; unmatched bases: 5. The CDR3 loop reads CASTRLAGRTDTQYF. CDR3 nucleotide sequence: TGTGCCAGCACCCGACTAGCGGGCCGCACAGATACGCAGTATTTT.

V and J are TRBV5-1 and TRBJ2-3, with 7 nucleotides matching TRBD1. CDR1 and CDR2 (germline): SGHRS, YFSETQ. The CDR3 is 15 residues long. Trimming took 0 bases from V and 5 from J; bases not matched to a gene: 6. The CDR3 sequence is CASSLGGQTQDTQYF. In DNA, the CDR3 is TGCGCCAGCAGCTTGGGGGGACAGACCCAAGATACGCAGTATTTT.

This clonotype has a handful of counts. The DNA of the CDR3 is TGTGCCAGCAGCTTGGTGGCAGCGGGGAGACAAGAGACCCAGTACTTC. This codes for CASSLVAAGRQETQYF. The J gene is TRBJ2-5, the V gene TRBV5-6; 7 bases are shared with TRBD2. Germline CDR1 reads SGHDT; CDR2 reads YYEEEE. V was clipped by 0 bases and J by 2 bases; unmatched bases: 7. The CDR3 loop spans 16 amino acids.

This clonotype has only a few counts. The chain links TRBV27 to TRBJ2-7; D is unresolved. Per germline, CDR1 MNHEY and CDR2 SMNVEV (reference sequence). V was trimmed by 3 bases and J by 3 bases, leaving 9 bases between them. The CDR3 has 13 residues. CDR3 amino acids: CASSFGPGYEQYF. CDR3 nucleotides: TGTGCCAGCAGTTTTGGTCCTGGCTACGAGCAGTACTTC.

This clonotype was observed a single time. The V gene is TRBV6-1, the J gene TRBJ2-3; 12 bases agree with TRBD2. Unmatched junction bases numbered 12, after V lost 7 bases and J lost 1 base. The CDR3 is 18 amino acids. In germline, CDR1 is MNHNS, CDR2 SASEGT. CDR3 residues: CASKRPTSGGPRTDTQYF. Here the CDR3 DNA reads TGTGCCAGCAAAAGGCCGACTAGCGGGGGCCCTCGCACAGATACGCAGTATTTT.